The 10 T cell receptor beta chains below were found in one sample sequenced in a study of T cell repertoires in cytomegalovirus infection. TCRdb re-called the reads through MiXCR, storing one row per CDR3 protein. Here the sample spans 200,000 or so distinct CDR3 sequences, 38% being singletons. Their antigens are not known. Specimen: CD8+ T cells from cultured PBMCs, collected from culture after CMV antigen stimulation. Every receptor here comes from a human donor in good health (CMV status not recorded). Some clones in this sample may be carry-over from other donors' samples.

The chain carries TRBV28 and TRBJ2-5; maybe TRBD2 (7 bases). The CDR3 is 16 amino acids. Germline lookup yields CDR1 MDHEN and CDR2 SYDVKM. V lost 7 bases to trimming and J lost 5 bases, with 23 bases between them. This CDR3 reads CASTEGGSGRGETQYF. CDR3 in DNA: TGTGCCAGCACCGAAGGGGGTAGCGGGCGAGGGGAGACCCAGTACTTC.

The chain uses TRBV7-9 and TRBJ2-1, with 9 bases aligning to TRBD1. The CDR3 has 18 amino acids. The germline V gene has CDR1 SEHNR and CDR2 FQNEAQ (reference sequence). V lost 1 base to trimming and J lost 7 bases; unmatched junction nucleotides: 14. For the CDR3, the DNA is TGTGCCAGCAGCTTAGGGACAGGGGACATCAGGGGGAGGAATGAGCAGTTCTTC. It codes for CASSLGTGDIRGRNEQFF. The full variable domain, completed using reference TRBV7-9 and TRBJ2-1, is DTGVSQNPRHKITKRGQNVTFRCDPISEHNRLYWYRQTLGQGPEFLTYFQNEAQLEKSRLLSDRFSAERPKGSFSTLEIQRTEQGDSAMYLCASSLGTGDIRGRNEQFFGPGTRLTVL.

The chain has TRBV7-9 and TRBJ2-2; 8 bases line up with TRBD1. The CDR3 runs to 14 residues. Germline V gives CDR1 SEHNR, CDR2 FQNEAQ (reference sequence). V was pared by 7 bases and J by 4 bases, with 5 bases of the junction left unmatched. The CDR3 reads CASTDRGGTGELFF. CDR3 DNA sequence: TGTGCCAGCACCGACAGGGGCGGCACCGGGGAGCTGTTTTTT.

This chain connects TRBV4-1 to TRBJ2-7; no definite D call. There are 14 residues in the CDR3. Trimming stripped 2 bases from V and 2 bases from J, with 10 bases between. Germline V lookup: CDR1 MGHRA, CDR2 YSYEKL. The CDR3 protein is CASSQILGPYEQYF. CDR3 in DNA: TGCGCCAGCAGCCAAATACTCGGTCCCTACGAGCAGTACTTC.

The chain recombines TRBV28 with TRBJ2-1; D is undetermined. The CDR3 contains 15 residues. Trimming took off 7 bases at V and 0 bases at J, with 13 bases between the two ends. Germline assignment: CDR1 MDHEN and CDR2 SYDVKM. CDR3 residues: CASTLGESSYNEQFF. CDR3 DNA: TGTGCCAGCACTCTAGGCGAGAGCTCCTACAATGAGCAGTTCTTC.

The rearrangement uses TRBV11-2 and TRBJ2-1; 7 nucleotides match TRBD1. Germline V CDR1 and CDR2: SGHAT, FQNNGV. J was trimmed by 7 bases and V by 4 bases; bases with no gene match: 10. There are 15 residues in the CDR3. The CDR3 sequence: CASSSPRDSDNEQFF. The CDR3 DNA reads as TGTGCCAGCAGCTCCCCCCGGGACAGTGATAATGAGCAGTTCTTC.

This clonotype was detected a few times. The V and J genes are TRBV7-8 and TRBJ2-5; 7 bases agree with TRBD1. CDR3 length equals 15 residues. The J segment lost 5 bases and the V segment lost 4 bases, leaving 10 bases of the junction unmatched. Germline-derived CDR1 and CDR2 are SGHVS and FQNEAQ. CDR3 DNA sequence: TGTGCCAGCAGCTCCAAGACAGGGTTTAGCGAGACCCAGTACTTC. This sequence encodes CASSSKTGFSETQYF. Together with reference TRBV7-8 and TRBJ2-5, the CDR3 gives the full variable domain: GAGVSQSPRYKVAKRGQDVALRCDPISGHVSLFWYQQALGQGPEFLTYFQNEAQLDKSGLPSDRFFAERPEGSVSTLKIQRTQQEDSAVYLCASSSKTGFSETQYFGPGTRLLVL.

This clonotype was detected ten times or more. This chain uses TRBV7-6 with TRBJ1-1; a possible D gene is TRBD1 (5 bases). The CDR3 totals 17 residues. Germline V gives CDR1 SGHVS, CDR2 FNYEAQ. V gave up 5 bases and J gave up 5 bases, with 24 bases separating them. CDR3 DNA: TGTGCCAGCAGCCGTCCTTCGGGCGAGGGGCTTAGAACTGAAGCTTTCTTT. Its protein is CASSRPSGEGLRTEAFF.

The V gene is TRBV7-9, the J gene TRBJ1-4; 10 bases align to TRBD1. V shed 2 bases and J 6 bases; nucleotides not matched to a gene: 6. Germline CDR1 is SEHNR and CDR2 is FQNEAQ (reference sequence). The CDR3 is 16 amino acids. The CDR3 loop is CASSLPSDRGDEKLFF. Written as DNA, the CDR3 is TGTGCCAGCAGCTTACCCTCGGACAGGGGGGATGAAAAACTGTTTTTT.

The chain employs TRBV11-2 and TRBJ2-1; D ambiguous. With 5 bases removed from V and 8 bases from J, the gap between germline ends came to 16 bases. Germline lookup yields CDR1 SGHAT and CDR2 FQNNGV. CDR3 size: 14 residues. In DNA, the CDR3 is TGTGCCAGCAGCCCGCCGGCGGCGGTCGATGAGCAGTTCTTC. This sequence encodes CASSPPAAVDEQFF.